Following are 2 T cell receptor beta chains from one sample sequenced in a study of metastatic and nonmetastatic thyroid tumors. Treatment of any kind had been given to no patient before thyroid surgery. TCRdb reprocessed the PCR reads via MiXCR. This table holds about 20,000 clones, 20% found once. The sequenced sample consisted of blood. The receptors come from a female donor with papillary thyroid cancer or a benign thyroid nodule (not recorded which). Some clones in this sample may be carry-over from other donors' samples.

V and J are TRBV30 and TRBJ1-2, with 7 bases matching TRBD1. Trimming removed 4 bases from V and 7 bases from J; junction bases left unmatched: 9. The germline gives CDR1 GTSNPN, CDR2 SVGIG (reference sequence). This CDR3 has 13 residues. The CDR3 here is CAWIRQGSAGYTF. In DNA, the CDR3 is TGTGCCTGGATACGACAGGGTTCGGCTGGCTACACCTTC.

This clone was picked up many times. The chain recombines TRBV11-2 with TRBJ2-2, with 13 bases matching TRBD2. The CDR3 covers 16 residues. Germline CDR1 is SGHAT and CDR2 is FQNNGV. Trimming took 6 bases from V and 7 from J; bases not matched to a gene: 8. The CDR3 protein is CASRLGLAGLVGELFF. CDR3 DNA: TGTGCCAGCAGATTGGGACTAGCGGGGCTAGTCGGGGAGCTGTTTTTT.